This TCR beta chain comes out of a study of blood T cell repertoires in COVID-19. Turning to the study itself: T cells, B-cell-depleted T cells, or PBMCs provided the cDNA or gDNA that served as material.

CDR1 is SGHAT and CDR2 is FQNNGV in the germline V gene. This CDR3 region has 16 residues. Trimming at V came to 0 bases and at J to 7 bases, leaving 9 bases not matched to a gene. It was during active infection that Seattle patients were enrolled and then longitudinally followed. Per the study methods: Reference gene primer amplification gave estimated nucleated cell counts. Generated by immunoSEQ multiplex PCR, the TCRdb table keeps only in-frame clones and is missing some. V, J and clone size are taken as reported in that table, and D and trimming were inferred from the DNA itself. The sample gives approximately 53,000 clones, 65% to 90% of which show up once; about 20% is in the top ten.

The sequenced sample was peripheral blood. The clonotype originates from a woman of 80 years or more with COVID-19, enrolled during active disease. The rearrangement uses TRBV11-2 and TRBJ2-5; 9 nucleotides align to TRBD2. CDR3 in amino acids: CASSLDMASGTGTQYF. The CDR3 coding sequence is TGTGCCAGCAGCTTAGATATGGCTAGCGGGACTGGGACCCAGTACTTC.